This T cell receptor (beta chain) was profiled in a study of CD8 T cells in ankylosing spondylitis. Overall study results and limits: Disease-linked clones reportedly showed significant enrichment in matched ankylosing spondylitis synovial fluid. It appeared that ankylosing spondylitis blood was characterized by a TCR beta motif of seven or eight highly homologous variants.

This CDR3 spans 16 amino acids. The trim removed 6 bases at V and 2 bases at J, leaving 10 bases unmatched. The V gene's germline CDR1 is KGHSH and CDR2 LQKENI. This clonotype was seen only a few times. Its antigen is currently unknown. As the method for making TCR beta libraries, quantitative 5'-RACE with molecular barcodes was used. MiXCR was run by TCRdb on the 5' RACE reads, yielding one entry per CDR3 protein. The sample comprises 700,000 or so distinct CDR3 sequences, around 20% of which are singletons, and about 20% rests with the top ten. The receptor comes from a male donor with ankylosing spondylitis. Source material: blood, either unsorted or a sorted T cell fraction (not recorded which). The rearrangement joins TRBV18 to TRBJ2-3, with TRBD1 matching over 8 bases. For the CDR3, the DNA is TGTGCCAGCTCCCCGGACAGGGATGGATTCACAGATACGCAGTATTTT. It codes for CASSPDRDGFTDTQYF. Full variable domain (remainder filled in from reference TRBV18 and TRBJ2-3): NAGVMQNPRHLVRRRGQEARLRCSPMKGHSHVYWYRQLPEEGLKFMVYLQKENIIDESGMPKERFSAEFPKEGPSILRIQQVVRGDSAAYFCASSPDRDGFTDTQYFGPGTRLTVL.